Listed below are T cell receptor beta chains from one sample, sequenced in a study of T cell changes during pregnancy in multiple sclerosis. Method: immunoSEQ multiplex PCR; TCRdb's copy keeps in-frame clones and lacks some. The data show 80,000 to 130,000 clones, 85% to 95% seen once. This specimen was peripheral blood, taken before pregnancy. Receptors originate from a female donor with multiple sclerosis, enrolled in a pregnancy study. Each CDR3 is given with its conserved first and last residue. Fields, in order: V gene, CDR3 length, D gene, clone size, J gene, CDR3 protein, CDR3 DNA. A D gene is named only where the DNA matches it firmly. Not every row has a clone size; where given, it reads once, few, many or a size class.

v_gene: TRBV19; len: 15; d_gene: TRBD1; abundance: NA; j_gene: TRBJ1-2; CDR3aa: CASSEQGAIGYGYTF; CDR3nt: TGTGCCAGTAGTGAACAGGGGGCAATAGGCTATGGCTACACCTTC
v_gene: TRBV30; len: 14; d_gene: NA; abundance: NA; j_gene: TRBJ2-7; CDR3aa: CAWSVGGSSYEQYF; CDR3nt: TGTGCCTGGAGTGTTGGAGGGAGCAGTTACGAGCAGTACTTC
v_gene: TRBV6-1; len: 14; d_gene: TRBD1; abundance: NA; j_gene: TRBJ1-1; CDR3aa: CASTRDRADTEAFF; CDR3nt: TGTGCCAGCACACGGGACAGGGCGGACACTGAAGCTTTCTTT
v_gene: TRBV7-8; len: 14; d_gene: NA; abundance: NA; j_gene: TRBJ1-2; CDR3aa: CASSLDGGALGYTF; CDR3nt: TGTGCCAGCAGCTTAGACGGGGGGGCTTTGGGCTACACCTTC
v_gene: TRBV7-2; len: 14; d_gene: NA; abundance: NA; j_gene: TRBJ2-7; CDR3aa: CASSLGGSEYEQYF; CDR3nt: TGTGCCAGCAGCTTAGGTGGCAGTGAATACGAGCAGTACTTC
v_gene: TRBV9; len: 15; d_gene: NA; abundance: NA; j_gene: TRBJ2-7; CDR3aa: CASSVAWTGPYEQYF; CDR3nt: TGTGCCAGCAGCGTAGCCTGGACTGGGCCTTACGAGCAGTACTTC
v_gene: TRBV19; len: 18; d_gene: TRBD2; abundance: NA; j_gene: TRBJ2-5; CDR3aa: CATAAKAGGPSFPETQYF; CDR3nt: TGTGCCACTGCTGCTAAAGCGGGAGGGCCTTCTTTCCCGGAGACCCAGTACTTC
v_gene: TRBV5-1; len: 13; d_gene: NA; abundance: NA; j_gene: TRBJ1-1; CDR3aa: CASSQTFQSGAFF; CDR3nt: TGCGCCAGCAGCCAGACTTTTCAGTCTGGGGCTTTCTTT
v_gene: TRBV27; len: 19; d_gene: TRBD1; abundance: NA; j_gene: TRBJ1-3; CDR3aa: CASSPLHDRGPSFGYTIYF; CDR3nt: TGTGCCAGCAGTCCTCTCCACGACAGGGGCCCTTCTTTCGGCTACACCATATATTTT
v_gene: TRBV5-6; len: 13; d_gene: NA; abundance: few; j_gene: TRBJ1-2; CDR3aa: CASSSEPTYGYTF; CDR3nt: TGTGCCAGCAGTTCTGAACCGACTTATGGCTACACCTTC
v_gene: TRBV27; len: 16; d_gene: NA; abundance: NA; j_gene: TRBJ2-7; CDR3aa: CASSFRLGGSSYEQYF; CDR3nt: TGTGCCAGCAGTTTCCGTCTAGGTGGGAGCTCCTACGAGCAGTACTTC
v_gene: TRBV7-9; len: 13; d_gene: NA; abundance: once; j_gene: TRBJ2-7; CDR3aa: CASSPGHTYEQYF; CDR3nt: TGTGCCAGCAGCCCCGGACACACCTACGAGCAGTACTTC
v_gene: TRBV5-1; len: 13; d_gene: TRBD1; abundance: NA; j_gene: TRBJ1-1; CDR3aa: CASRINRGAQAFF; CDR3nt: TGCGCCAGCAGAATAAACAGGGGGGCTCAAGCTTTCTTT
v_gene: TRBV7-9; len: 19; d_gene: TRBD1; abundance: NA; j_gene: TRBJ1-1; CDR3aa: CASSLPAPGQGADGTEAFF; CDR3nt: TGTGCCAGCAGCTTACCGGCTCCCGGACAGGGGGCGGATGGCACTGAAGCTTTCTTT
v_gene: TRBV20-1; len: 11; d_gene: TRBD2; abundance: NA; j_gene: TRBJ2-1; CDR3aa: CSADGTREQFF; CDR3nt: TGCAGTGCGGACGGGACTAGGGAGCAGTTCTTC
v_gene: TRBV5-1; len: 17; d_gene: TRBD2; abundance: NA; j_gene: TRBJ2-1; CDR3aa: CASSEGPSGLAKNEQFF; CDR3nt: TGCGCCAGCAGCGAGGGACCCTCGGGACTAGCGAAGAATGAGCAGTTCTTC
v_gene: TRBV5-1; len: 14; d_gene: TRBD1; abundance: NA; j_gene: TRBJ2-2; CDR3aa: CASSRAGGLGELFF; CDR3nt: TGCGCCAGCAGTCGTGCAGGGGGCCTCGGGGAGCTGTTTTTT
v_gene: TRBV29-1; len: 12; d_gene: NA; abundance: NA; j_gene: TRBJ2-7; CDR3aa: CSVQASTYEQYF; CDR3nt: TGCAGCGTTCAGGCGTCTACCTACGAGCAGTACTTC
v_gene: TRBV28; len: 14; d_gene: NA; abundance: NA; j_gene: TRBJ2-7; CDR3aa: CASSIGESSYEQYF; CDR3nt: TGTGCCAGCAGTATCGGTGAGAGCTCCTACGAGCAGTACTTC
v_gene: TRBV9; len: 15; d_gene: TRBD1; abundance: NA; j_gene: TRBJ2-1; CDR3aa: CASGRQGGAYNEQFF; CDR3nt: TGTGCCAGCGGAAGACAGGGTGGGGCCTACAATGAGCAGTTCTTC
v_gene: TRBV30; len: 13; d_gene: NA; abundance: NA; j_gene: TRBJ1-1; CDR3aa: CAWSVGRRGEAFF; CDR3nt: TGTGCCTGGAGTGTAGGGAGGAGAGGTGAAGCTTTCTTT
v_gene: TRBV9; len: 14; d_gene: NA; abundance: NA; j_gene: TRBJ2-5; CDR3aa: CASSVLASLGTQYF; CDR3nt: TGTGCCAGCAGCGTATTGGCCAGTCTAGGGACCCAGTACTTC
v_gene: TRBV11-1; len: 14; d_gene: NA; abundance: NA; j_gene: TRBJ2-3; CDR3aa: CASSPGLFTDTQYF; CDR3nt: TGTGCCAGCAGCCCTGGGCTGTTCACAGATACGCAGTATTTT
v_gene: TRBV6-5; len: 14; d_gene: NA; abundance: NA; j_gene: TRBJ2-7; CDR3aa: CASSYSRGDYEQYF; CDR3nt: TGTGCCAGCAGTTACTCGCGGGGAGACTACGAGCAGTACTTC
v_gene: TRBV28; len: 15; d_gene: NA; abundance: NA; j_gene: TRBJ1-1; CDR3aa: CASRQTALVITEAFF; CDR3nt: TGTGCCAGCAGACAGACAGCCCTCGTTATCACTGAAGCTTTCTTT
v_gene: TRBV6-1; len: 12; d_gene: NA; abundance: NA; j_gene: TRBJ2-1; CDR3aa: CASSEGGPEQFF; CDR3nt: TGTGCCAGCAGTGAAGGCGGGCCTGAGCAGTTCTTC
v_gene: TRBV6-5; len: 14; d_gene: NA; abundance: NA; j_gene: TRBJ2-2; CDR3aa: CASSYGPAAGELFF; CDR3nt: TGTGCCAGCAGTTACGGCCCAGCGGCCGGGGAGCTGTTTTTT
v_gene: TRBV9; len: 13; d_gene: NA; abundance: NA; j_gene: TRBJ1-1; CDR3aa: CASSVGWGTEAFF; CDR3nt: TGTGCCAGCAGCGTAGGATGGGGCACCGAAGCTTTCTTT